This TCR beta chain originates from a study of low-dose radiotherapy and immunotherapy resistance in tumors. Study-wide background: It was 1 Gy per fraction every two weeks that Cohort 2 received, adding up to 13 Gy over 26 weeks. Every two weeks patients got nivolumab 240 mg flat dose, plus ipilimumab 1 mg/kg every six weeks, intravenously.

The CDR3 runs to 15 residues. V gave up 8 bases and J gave up 0 bases, with 17 bases separating them. Germline loops: CDR1 WSHSY, CDR2 SAAADI. Donors were administered nivolumab, ipilimumab, aspirin and low-dose cyclophosphamide, together with low-dose radiotherapy. As a condition of eligibility, patients had advanced solid tumors lacking tumor-infiltrating lymphocytes. Gene-specific TRAV and TRBV primers were used for first-strand cDNA, covering alpha and beta chains. TCR amplification involved 20 PCR cycles with a constant-region primer and V-primer adapter. TCRdb used MiXCR to reprocess the reads, holding one entry per CDR3 protein. The sample yields around 13,000 distinct CDR3 sequences, approximately 68% seen once.

This clonotype originated in a human donor with advanced metastatic prostate, ovarian, gallbladder or colorectal cancer (not recorded which). This table probably holds off-target reads from a library built for another chain. The rearrangement links TRBV10-2 to TRBJ2-7; D unresolved. The CDR3 spells CASLSPRRSSYEQYF. CDR3 bases: TGCGCCAGCCTTAGTCCCCGCAGAAGCTCCTACGAGCAGTACTTC.